This TCR beta chain was found in a study of cytomegalovirus exposure and HLA in healthy donors. The wider study: The 95 to 150 validation repertoires, a later analysis reported, used the same platform as the roughly 710 first-cohort repertoires. Study-level results: Investigators reported 150 to 200 TCR beta chains as tied to cytomegalovirus.

From the approximately 120-subject validation cohort, which was separate from the roughly 630-subject first cohort, the donors were drawn. Germline V gene sequence: CDR1 LNHDA, CDR2 SQIVND (reference sequence). The CDR3 totals 15 residues. The germline V and J ends were trimmed by 7 bases and 5 bases, with 18 bases remaining between them. Clones were read by immunoSEQ multiplex PCR, and TCRdb kept only the in-frame ones, dropping some. This table has under 100,000 clones, 84% appearing once. A note on this clone: Its antigen remains unidentified.

V usage is TRBV19 and J usage is TRBJ1-5; D unclear. This clonotype was obtained from a woman under 30 in good health and CMV-seropositive. Sequencing input: PBMCs. CDR3 sequence reads: CASNDPREIDQPQHF. The CDR3 bases are TGTGCCAGTAACGACCCCCGGGAGATAGATCAGCCCCAGCATTTT. Based on the CDR3 plus reference TRBV19 and TRBJ1-5, the full variable domain is DGGITQSPKYLFRKEGQNVTLSCEQNLNHDAMYWYRQDPGQGLRLIYYSQIVNDFQKGDIAEGYSVSREKKESFPLTVTSAQKNPTAFYLCASNDPREIDQPQHFGDGTRLSIL.